This TCR beta chain was profiled in a study of blood T cell repertoires in COVID-19. Study-wide context: Italy, Spain and the United States were the sources of the convalescent and acute COVID-19 samples. T cells, B-cell-depleted T cells, or PBMCs supplied cDNA or gDNA.

Trimming left V 2 bases short and J 4 bases short, with 11 bases between. This CDR3 region has 15 residues. Looked up from germline, CDR1 is MNHEY and CDR2 is SVGAGI. Produced via immunoSEQ multiplex PCR; TCRdb's table is partial and in-frame only. The sample lists about 260,000 clones; 85% to 90% were seen once. The age range of participants was about 18 to 95 years, with residence in 20 to 25 US areas. Researchers sorted participants into cohorts using their self-reported clinical history. This chain joins TRBV6-5 and TRBJ2-2; possible D gene TRBD2, 6 bases. The source material was PBMCs or T cells enriched from blood (not recorded which). The TCR originated in a woman in her twenties or thirties with acute COVID-19. Here the CDR3 reads CASSYRLAITGELFF. CDR3 DNA sequence: TGTGCCAGCAGTTACCGGCTAGCGATCACCGGGGAGCTGTTTTTT.